Sequencing of this T cell receptor beta chain was carried out in a study of T cell responses to AZD1222 COVID-19 vaccine. General study results and limits: Epitopes outside B.1.351 and B.1.1.7 mutated regions reportedly drew nearly half of spike TCRs. Among those given AZD1222, only five or six were seropositive at baseline. Regions 160-218 and 743-854 held dominance among vaccine-associated CD4 TCRs, which spanned spike.

CDR1 is MNHEY and CDR2 is SVGAGI in the germline V gene. This CDR3 has 14 amino acids. Trimming removed 2 bases at V and 7 bases at J, with 14 bases between. This clone has a single count. Antigen: not known. Using immunoSEQ multiplex PCR, the repertoire was profiled, and TCRdb retains in-frame clones only, with some absent. This table has 150,000 or so clones, roughly 90% appearing once. The chain carries TRBV6-5 and TRBJ1-2, with D perhaps matching TRBD1 (6 bases). The sequence was collected from an adult in good health. The specimen comprised peripheral blood, sampled on day 0 of AZD1222 vaccination. The CDR3 coding sequence is TGTGCCAGCAGTTACGCAGGGGTCCCCTCTGGCTACACCTTC. Encoded protein: CASSYAGVPSGYTF.